The source of this T cell receptor beta chain is a study of cytomegalovirus exposure and HLA in healthy donors. The donors were members of the validation cohort, which comprised 120 subjects and was separate from the first cohort of 666 subjects. Generated by immunoSEQ multiplex PCR, the TCRdb table keeps only in-frame clones and is missing some. Found here are 350,000 or so clones, just over 85% of them singletons; the top ten hold about 0.8%. To note about this clone: Its antigen is currently unknown.

Study observations and caveats: There were 164 TCR beta chains listed as cytomegalovirus-associated.

The germline gives CDR1 LNHNV, CDR2 YYDKDF (reference sequence). The CDR3 length is 16 residues. The V gene end was trimmed by 5 bases and the J gene end by 6 bases; junction bases not matched to a gene: 9. This sequence joins TRBV15 and TRBJ2-1, with 11 bases fitting TRBD1. Sequencing was performed on PBMCs. The TCR comes from a young woman in good health and CMV-seronegative. CDR3 nucleotides: TGTGCCACCAGCCTTGGCGGGACAGGGGGGTTCAATGAGCAGTTCTTC. It yields the protein CATSLGGTGGFNEQFF. Based on the CDR3 plus reference TRBV15 and TRBJ2-1, the full variable domain is DAMVIQNPRYQVTQFGKPVTLSCSQTLNHNVMYWYQQKSSQAPKLLFHYYDKDFNNEADTPDNFQSRRPNTSFCFLDIRSPGLGDTAMYLCATSLGGTGGFNEQFFGPGTRLTVL.